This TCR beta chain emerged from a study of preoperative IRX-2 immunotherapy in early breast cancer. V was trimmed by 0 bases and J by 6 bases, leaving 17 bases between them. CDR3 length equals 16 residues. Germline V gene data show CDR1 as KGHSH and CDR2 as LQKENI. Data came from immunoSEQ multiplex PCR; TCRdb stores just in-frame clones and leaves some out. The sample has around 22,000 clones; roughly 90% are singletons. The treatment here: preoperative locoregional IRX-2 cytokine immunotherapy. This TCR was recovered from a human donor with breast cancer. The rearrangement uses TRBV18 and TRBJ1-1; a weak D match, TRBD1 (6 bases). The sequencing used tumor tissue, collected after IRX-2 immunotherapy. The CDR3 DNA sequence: TGTGCCAGCTCACCACCGGAGCTTCAGGGGCCCCCTGAAGCTTTCTTT. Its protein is CASSPPELQGPPEAFF.